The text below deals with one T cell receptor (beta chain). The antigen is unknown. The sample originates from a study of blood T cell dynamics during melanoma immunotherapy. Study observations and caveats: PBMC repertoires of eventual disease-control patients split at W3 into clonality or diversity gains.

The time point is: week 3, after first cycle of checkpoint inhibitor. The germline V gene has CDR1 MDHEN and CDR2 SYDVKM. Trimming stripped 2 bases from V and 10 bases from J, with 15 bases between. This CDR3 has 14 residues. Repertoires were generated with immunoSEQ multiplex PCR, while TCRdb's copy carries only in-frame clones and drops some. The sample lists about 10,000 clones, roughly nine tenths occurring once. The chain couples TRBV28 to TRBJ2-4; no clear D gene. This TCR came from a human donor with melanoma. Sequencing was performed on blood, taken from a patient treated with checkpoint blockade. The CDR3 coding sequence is TGTGCCAGCAGTTTACCCACGGCACAAGCTATTCAGTACTTC. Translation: CASSLPTAQAIQYF.